This is a list of T cell receptor beta chains from one sample in a study of lymphopenia after photon versus proton radiotherapy. Measured with immunoSEQ multiplex PCR; TCRdb has only the in-frame clones, and not every one. The sample holds roughly 42,000 clones, approximately 85% seen once. The sequencing used peripheral blood, collected from a patient treated with photon-based radiotherapy. These TCRs come from a man aged 35-49 years with gastric cancer. Both conserved end residues are trimmed from each CDR3. The D gene is left open where the match is weak.

cdr3_aa: ASSPTPARSTDTQY
v_call: TRBV5-4
j_call: TRBJ2-3
d_call: NA

cdr3_aa: ASSLEGRTVQY
v_call: TRBV7-3
j_call: TRBJ2-7
d_call: NA

cdr3_aa: ASSQPGQGGDTQY
v_call: TRBV4-2
j_call: TRBJ2-3
d_call: TRBD1

cdr3_aa: ASGRQAGEQY
v_call: TRBV12-5
j_call: TRBJ2-7
d_call: NA

cdr3_aa: ASRRDGMNTEAF
v_call: TRBV19
j_call: TRBJ1-1
d_call: NA

cdr3_aa: ASSLDRVNTEAF
v_call: TRBV11-2
j_call: TRBJ1-1
d_call: TRBD1

cdr3_aa: SAGTASGLSGYT
v_call: TRBV29-1
j_call: TRBJ1-2
d_call: TRBD1

cdr3_aa: ASSESVADGYT
v_call: TRBV10-2
j_call: TRBJ1-2
d_call: NA

cdr3_aa: SAERARQGYQGTGAIGQF
v_call: TRBV29-1
j_call: TRBJ2-1
d_call: TRBD1

cdr3_aa: ASRAGRFDEQY
v_call: TRBV27
j_call: TRBJ2-7
d_call: NA

cdr3_aa: ASSQGTGVEKLF
v_call: TRBV4-1
j_call: TRBJ1-4
d_call: TRBD1

cdr3_aa: SVGGGQGQETQY
v_call: TRBV29-1
j_call: TRBJ2-5
d_call: TRBD1

cdr3_aa: ASSLGALGEQY
v_call: TRBV7-8
j_call: TRBJ2-7
d_call: NA

cdr3_aa: AWSVSLRGAAGYT
v_call: TRBV30
j_call: TRBJ1-2
d_call: NA

cdr3_aa: ASSGRGRGTIY
v_call: TRBV6-5
j_call: TRBJ1-3
d_call: NA

cdr3_aa: ASSPGLAGEQY
v_call: TRBV6-6
j_call: TRBJ2-5
d_call: TRBD2

cdr3_aa: ASSAGAPQDTQY
v_call: TRBV7-9
j_call: TRBJ2-3
d_call: NA

cdr3_aa: ASSSRFGEQY
v_call: TRBV5-6
j_call: TRBJ2-7
d_call: NA